This TCR beta chain was identified during a study of T-cell reconstitution after alpha-beta-depleted transplantation in children. Study-wide points: Roughly two months post-transplant, alpha-beta T cells reportedly originated from several hundred graft clones that had expanded. Surviving recipient T cells and intrathymic progenitors accounted for some patients' high TCRbeta diversity at day 60. Counts and diversity of T cells one year after transplant came mostly from newly produced T cells.

Trimming took 4 bases from V and 6 from J, leaving 9 bases between them. Germline lookup yields CDR1 KGHDR and CDR2 SFDVKD. This CDR3 region has 12 residues. TCRbeta library construction was performed incorporating unique molecular identifiers. TCRdb re-called the PCR reads through MiXCR, storing one row per CDR3 protein. The top ten hold about 5% of the sample, which has about 250,000 distinct CDR3 sequences, 20% to 30% seen once. The table lists this clonotype with a few counts. Its target is not known. The sequencing here drew on PBMCs, mostly from graft donor cells, taken 360 days after TCRalphabeta/CD19-depleted stem cell transplant. The clonotype was recovered from a female patient aged 2-9 years who had a stem cell transplant for congenital amegakaryocytic thrombocytopenia, so the T cells may come from the graft donor. The chain employs TRBV24-1 and TRBJ2-7, with no clear D. CDR3 DNA: TGTGCCACCAGTGACTCCGACCGCGAGCAGTACTTC. Encoded protein: CATSDSDREQYF.